These T cell receptor beta chains were read from a single sample in a study of shared clonotypes between healthy human individuals. Method: immunoSEQ multiplex PCR; TCRdb's copy keeps in-frame clones and lacks some. The table includes roughly 2.1 million clones, 85% to 95% detected once. Sequenced input: naive CD8+ T cells from PBMCs. All receptors derive from a young man in good health. Some clones in this sample may be carry-over from other donors' samples. The CDR3 runs from the conserved cysteine through the conserved F or W. A D gene is named only where the DNA matches it firmly. Size values are once, few and many counts, or a class for expanded clones, and some rows have none.

TRBV6-1	TRBJ2-1	NA	NA	TGTGCCAGCAGGATGGGCGCCAATGAGCAGTTCTTC	CASRMGANEQFF
TRBV28	TRBJ2-1	NA	NA	TGTGCCAGCAGTCCGTCGGGACAAAACAATGAGCAGTTCTTC	CASSPSGQNNEQFF
TRBV4-1	TRBJ2-3	NA	NA	TGCGCCAGCAGCCAAGTGGGATCGGGGACGACTAGCACAGATACGCAGTATTTT	CASSQVGSGTTSTDTQYF
TRBV10-3	TRBJ1-2	TRBD1	NA	TGTGCCATCAGTGCGGACAGGGGCAACTATGGCTACACCTTC	CAISADRGNYGYTF
TRBV6-4	TRBJ2-3	NA	NA	TGTGCCAGCAGTGACACTAGGACAGATACGCAGTATTTT	CASSDTRTDTQYF
TRBV19	TRBJ1-5	NA	NA	TGTGCCAGTACCAACACGGACGTGGGGCAGCATAGCAATCAGCCCCAGCATTTT	CASTNTDVGQHSNQPQHF
TRBV9	TRBJ1-2	NA	NA	TGTGCCAGCAGCGTAGGGGGAAGAAACTATGGCTACACCTTC	CASSVGGRNYGYTF
TRBV13	TRBJ1-1	NA	NA	TGTGCCAGCAGCTTATCGCTGGGGAACACTGAAGCTTTCTTT	CASSLSLGNTEAFF
TRBV13	TRBJ1-1	NA	NA	TGTGCCAGCAGCCCTCCGAGCATCCCTGAAGCTTTCTTT	CASSPPSIPEAFF
TRBV5-6	TRBJ2-3	NA	NA	TGTGCCAGCAGCTTGGCCGGACCCTCCTTCACAGATACGCAGTATTTT	CASSLAGPSFTDTQYF
TRBV6-5	TRBJ1-2	NA	NA	TGTGCCAGCAGTTACTCGGTGGGCTCCCTTAAGAGCTACACCTTC	CASSYSVGSLKSYTF
TRBV4-3	TRBJ2-3	NA	NA	TGCGCCAGCAGCCAACGGCAGGCGGGAGATACGCAGTATTTT	CASSQRQAGDTQYF
TRBV2	TRBJ2-5	TRBD2	NA	TGTGCCAGCAGTGGGGTGGGACTAGCGTTGACAGAGACCCAGTACTTC	CASSGVGLALTETQYF
TRBV7-9	TRBJ2-5	TRBD1	NA	TGTGCCAGCAGCTGGGGGACAGGGGGCCAGGAGACCCAGTACTTC	CASSWGTGGQETQYF
TRBV5-1	TRBJ1-1	NA	NA	TGCGCCAGCGGCGTCCTCCGGGGGACTGAAGCTTTCTTT	CASGVLRGTEAFF
TRBV19	TRBJ2-7	TRBD2	once	TGTGCCAGTAAGGTGGCGGGAGCCTCCTACGAGCAGTACTTC	CASKVAGASYEQYF
TRBV2	TRBJ2-7	NA	NA	TGTGCCAGCAGTGAGGGGGGCAGGGTGGCCGAGCAGTACTTC	CASSEGGRVAEQYF
TRBV19	TRBJ1-1	TRBD1	NA	TGTGCCAGTAGTAGTATAGGCCAGGGGGAATTGGACACTGAAGCTTTCTTT	CASSSIGQGELDTEAFF
TRBV27	TRBJ2-7	NA	few	TGTGCCAGCAGTTTAGGATACGAGCAGTACTTC	CASSLGYEQYF
TRBV4-1	TRBJ2-5	NA	NA	TGCGCCAGCAGCCAGACTCGAGCGACCCGGGCGGGGGAGACCCAGTACTTC	CASSQTRATRAGETQYF
TRBV12-1	TRBJ1-4	NA	NA	TGTGCCAGCAGCTTCCGGACTAGCGGGAGTGTGAAACTGTTTTTT	CASSFRTSGSVKLFF
TRBV28	TRBJ1-2	NA	once	TGTGCCAGCAGTTTCCGTGGTTTCGGTAAAGGCTACACCTTC	CASSFRGFGKGYTF
TRBV15	TRBJ2-2	NA	NA	TGTGCCACCGCAGGCATCCCCGGGGAGCTGTTTTTT	CATAGIPGELFF
TRBV11-2	TRBJ1-5	TRBD1	NA	TGTGCCAGCAGATTCGACAGGGCCCCTCAGCCCCAGCATTTT	CASRFDRAPQPQHF
TRBV6-5	TRBJ1-2	TRBD1	NA	TGTGCCAGCAGGCACAGGGGGCTGAGCTATGGCTACACCTTC	CASRHRGLSYGYTF
TRBV4-3	TRBJ2-1	TRBD2	NA	TGCGCCAGCAGCACATCTATAGCGGGAGGGCCGTATGAGCAGTTCTTC	CASSTSIAGGPYEQFF
TRBV4-1	TRBJ1-6	NA	NA	TGCGCCAGCAGCAAAGGGCAGTCCTATAATTCACCCCTCCACTTT	CASSKGQSYNSPLHF
TRBV28	TRBJ2-1	NA	NA	TGTGCCAGCAGTTTTGTAGGGAGCATCCTCTCCTACAATGAGCAGTTCTTC	CASSFVGSILSYNEQFF
TRBV7-9	TRBJ2-6	NA	NA	TGTGCCAGCAGCTTAGATGAAGGTTCTGGGGCCAACGTCCTGACTTTC	CASSLDEGSGANVLTF
TRBV7-8	TRBJ2-1	TRBD1	NA	TGTGCCAGCAGCTTACTCGGACAGGGTATATCCAGCTCCTACAATGAGCAGTTCTTC	CASSLLGQGISSSYNEQFF
TRBV9	TRBJ2-7	NA	NA	TGTGCCAGCAGCGGTACAGGGTCATTCTCCTACGAGCAGTACTTC	CASSGTGSFSYEQYF
TRBV5-1	TRBJ1-2	TRBD1	NA	TGCGCCAGCAGCTGGGACAGTGCCCCGCAGCGTCGCGGCTACACCTTC	CASSWDSAPQRRGYTF
TRBV30	TRBJ2-3	NA	NA	TGTGCCTGGAGTGTTCGACCGGGAGATCTCGGAGGAGATACGCAGTATTTT	CAWSVRPGDLGGDTQYF
TRBV29-1	TRBJ2-1	TRBD2	NA	TGCAGCGTTACGGGACTAGCGGCCAGACTGAGCTCCTACAATGAGCAGTTCTTC	CSVTGLAARLSSYNEQFF
TRBV6-6	TRBJ2-1	NA	NA	TGTGCCAGCAGTGTCAACATCAATGAGCAGTTCTTC	CASSVNINEQFF
TRBV6-1	TRBJ1-2	TRBD1	once	TGTGCCAGCAGTGAGTGGACAGGGTCTAACTATGGCTACACCTTC	CASSEWTGSNYGYTF
TRBV28	TRBJ2-1	TRBD2	NA	TGTGCCAGCAGTTACTTTAGCGGGGAGGGCCACAATGAGCAGTTCTTC	CASSYFSGEGHNEQFF
TRBV28	TRBJ1-3	NA	few	TGTGCCAGCATCTTAACGGGTCTGGCCCCCAGCTCTGGAAACACCATATATTTT	CASILTGLAPSSGNTIYF
TRBV4-2	TRBJ1-4	TRBD1	NA	TGTGCCAGCAGCCAAGCGGAGGGACAGGATGAAAAACTGTTTTTT	CASSQAEGQDEKLFF
TRBV7-9	TRBJ2-1	TRBD1	NA	TGTGCCAGCAGCACCCGACAGGGGGAGCAGTTCTTC	CASSTRQGEQFF
TRBV9	TRBJ2-3	TRBD2	NA	TGTGCCAGCAGTGAACTCCCGACTAGCTGGGGCACAGATACGCAGTATTTT	CASSELPTSWGTDTQYF
TRBV7-3	TRBJ2-1	NA	NA	TGTGCCAGCAGCCCAAAGGACCAGCATGAGCAGTTCTTC	CASSPKDQHEQFF
TRBV19	TRBJ2-1	NA	NA	TGTGCCAGTAGTGCGGACACTTACAATGAGCAGTTCTTC	CASSADTYNEQFF